This T cell receptor (beta chain) was recovered during a study of regulatory T cells in long-lasting Graves disease. The study, taken as a whole, reports: Examination was confined to peripheral blood, excluding thyroid tissue. Persistent disease preferred TRBV28, TRBJ1-2 and TRBJ2-5. Small numbers of samples may have cut accuracy.

CDR1 and CDR2 from the germline V gene are MNHNS and SASEGT. The germline V and J ends were trimmed by 6 bases and 4 bases, with 17 bases remaining between them. This CDR3 spans 15 amino acids. CDR3-region Arm-PCR and iRepertoire HTBI primers produced the TCR beta libraries. TCRdb re-analysed the multiplex PCR reads in MiXCR, keeping a single row per CDR3 protein. The repertoire includes around 400,000 distinct CDR3 sequences, around 15% of them detected once, and about 20% sits in the top ten. As for time point: newly diagnosed GD, antithyroid drugs for less than 3 months. There was RNA extracted from PBMCs, and the TCR library was made from it. For this clonotype: Its antigen remains unknown.

The sample here was peripheral blood mononuclear cells (PBMCs), taken at new diagnosis, from a patient treated with antithyroid drugs. This chain links TRBV6-1 with TRBJ2-3; D unclear. The sequence was obtained from a female donor with Graves disease. CDR3 sequence reads: CASSLRAGVADTQYF. The CDR3 nucleotides read TGTGCCAGCAGCCTACGCGCTGGGGTCGCAGATACGCAGTATTTT.